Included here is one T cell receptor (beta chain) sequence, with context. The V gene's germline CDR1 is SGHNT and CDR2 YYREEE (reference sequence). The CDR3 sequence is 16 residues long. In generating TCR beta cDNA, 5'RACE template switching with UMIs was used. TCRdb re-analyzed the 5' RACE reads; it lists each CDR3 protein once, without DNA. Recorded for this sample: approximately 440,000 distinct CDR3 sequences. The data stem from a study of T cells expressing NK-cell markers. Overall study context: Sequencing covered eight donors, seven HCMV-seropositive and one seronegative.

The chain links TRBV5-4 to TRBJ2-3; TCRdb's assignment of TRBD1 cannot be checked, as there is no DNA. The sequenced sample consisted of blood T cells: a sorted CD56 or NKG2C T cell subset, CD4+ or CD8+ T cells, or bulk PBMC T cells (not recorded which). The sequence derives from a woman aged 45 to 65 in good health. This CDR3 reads CASSPGQGVFTDTQYF.